The T cell receptor beta chain described here comes from a study of regulatory T cells in long-lasting Graves disease. General study points: Persistent disease favored TRBV28, TRBJ1-2 and TRBJ2-5.

Arm-PCR of CDR3 regions and iRepertoire HTBI primers were used to build TCR beta libraries. TCRdb reanalysed the multiplex PCR reads using MiXCR and keeps one entry per CDR3 protein. The table records just over 600,000 distinct CDR3 sequences, about 15% of them present only once. A word on this clonotype: Its specificity is not known.

The time point was: newly diagnosed GD, antithyroid drugs for less than 3 months. After RNA was extracted from PBMCs, the TCR library was made from it. V was pared by 8 bases and J by 0 bases, with 10 bases between. The CDR3 is 14 amino acids. The V gene's germline CDR1 is LNHDA and CDR2 SQIVND (reference sequence). The sample also formed part of further work on T cells in Graves' hyperthyroidism and ophthalmopathy. Turning to that study: Patients counted as stable if ophthalmopathy did not develop within 18 months. Clinical symptoms, serum thyroxine and TRAb, thyroid ultrasound and orbital computed tomography together formed the diagnostic basis.

The V call is TRBV19, the J call TRBJ1-4; TRBD1 is a possible D gene (5 bases). The sample consisted of peripheral blood mononuclear cells (PBMCs), taken at new diagnosis, from a patient treated with antithyroid drugs. The receptor's source is a woman aged 25 to 45 with Graves disease. CDR3 coding DNA: TGTGCCAGTGCCCAGGGAGCAACTAATGAAAAACTGTTTTTT. The encoded protein is CASAQGATNEKLFF.